This T cell receptor (beta chain) was retrieved from a study of human T cells and chemical hapten exposure. Study-level results: Following DPC sensitization, TCRs present above 1 in 1000 frequency showed no change. Versus controls, significantly more large CDR3 similarity clusters arose from expanded TCRs.

Time point described: patch test 3, about 24 weeks after DPC sensitization. As to treatment: therapeutic diphenylcyclopropenone sensitization with weekly scalp DPC. Alopecia patients, 18 to 70 years old and DPC-suitable, served as donors. This CDR3 has 15 residues. Losses at the gene ends were 8 bases for V and 6 bases for J; bases not matched to a gene: 13. From germline, CDR1 is SGHVS and CDR2 FNYEAQ. This clonotype was detected many times. The antigen is not known. A single record per CDR3 protein comes from TCRdb applying MiXCR to the RACE reads. This table holds 50,000 to 60,000 distinct CDR3 sequences, around 12% found once.

Sequences were derived from whole blood, sampled in connection with sensitization to the hapten diphenylcyclopropenone (DPC). The rearrangement uses TRBV7-6 and TRBJ2-5, with 9 bases identical to TRBD2. This sequence was found in a man aged 25 to 40 with alopecia areata. Some clones in this sample may be carry-over from other donors' samples. The CDR3 nucleotides are TGTGCCAGCGGAAGAGATAGCGGGGGAGGACAGACCCAGTACTTC. It codes for CASGRDSGGGQTQYF.